The text below deals with one T cell receptor beta chain. Produced via immunoSEQ multiplex PCR; TCRdb's table is partial and in-frame only. The table has some 14,000 clones, approximately 95% seen once. V lost 1 base and J lost 4; bases outside the gene matches: 4. The CDR3 consists of 15 residues. CDR1 and CDR2 from the germline V gene are SGHAT and FQNNGV. This sample is part of a study of technical replicates of blood from several donors. The sequence came from a human donor in good health. Sample: PBMCs. This sequence joins TRBV11-2 and TRBJ2-5, with TRBD2 matching over 9 bases. The CDR3 coding sequence is TGTGCCAGCAGCTTAGGGGCGGGAGGGGGAGAGACCCAGTACTTC. Its translation is CASSLGAGGGETQYF.